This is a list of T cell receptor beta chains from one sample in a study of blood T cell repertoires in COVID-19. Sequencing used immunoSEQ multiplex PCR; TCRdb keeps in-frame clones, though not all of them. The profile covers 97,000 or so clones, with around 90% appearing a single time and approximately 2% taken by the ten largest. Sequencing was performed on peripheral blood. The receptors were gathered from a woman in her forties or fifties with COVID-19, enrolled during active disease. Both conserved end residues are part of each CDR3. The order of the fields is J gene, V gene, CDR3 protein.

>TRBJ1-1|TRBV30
CALSTNTEAFF
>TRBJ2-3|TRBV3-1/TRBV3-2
CASSPGERVLTDTQYF
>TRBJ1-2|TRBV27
CASSRGTGGNYGYTF
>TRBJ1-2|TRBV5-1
CASSPQGNYGYTF
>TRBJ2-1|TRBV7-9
CASSSTDRDGGREQFF
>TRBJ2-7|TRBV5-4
CASSQDRASEQYF
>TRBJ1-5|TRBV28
CASRPETGAHQPQHF
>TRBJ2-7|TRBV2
CASRIQGALFSYEQYF
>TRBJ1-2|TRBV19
CASSTDRDFYGYTF
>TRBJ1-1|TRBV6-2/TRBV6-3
CASSLGRRGPLLNTEAFF
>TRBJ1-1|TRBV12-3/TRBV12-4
CASSTITEAFF
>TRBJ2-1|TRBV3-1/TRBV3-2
CASSRQTGTGSNEQFF
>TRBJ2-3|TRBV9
CASSAREKRSTDTQYF
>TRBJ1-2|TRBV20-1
CSASGTGGNNYGYTF
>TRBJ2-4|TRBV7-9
CASSATGGRDKNIQYF
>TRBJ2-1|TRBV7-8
CASSSMGLANYNEQFF
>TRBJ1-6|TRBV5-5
CASSSPGRGGSYNSPLHF
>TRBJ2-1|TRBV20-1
CSQGRGNEQFF
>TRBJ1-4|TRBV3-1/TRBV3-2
CASSRPGETNEKLFF
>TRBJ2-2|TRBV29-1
CSVISGVGELFF
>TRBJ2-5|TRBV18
CASSPLEGYSQETQYF
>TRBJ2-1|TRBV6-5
CASSLGGGGLYNEQFF
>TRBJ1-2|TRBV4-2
CASSQGLRDRLGGYTF
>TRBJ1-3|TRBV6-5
CASSGQGAAGNTIYF
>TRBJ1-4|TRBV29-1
CSVQTGTALSANEKLFF
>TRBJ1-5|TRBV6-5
CASSSDRGPNQPQHF
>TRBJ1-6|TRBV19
CASSVRGNSPLHF
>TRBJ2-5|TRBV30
CAWSDPPRTATRQETQYF
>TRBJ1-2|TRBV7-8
CASSLGTGASYGYTF
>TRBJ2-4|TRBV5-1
CASSPGSARIAKNIQYF
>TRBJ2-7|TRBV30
CAWSVLGGEQYF
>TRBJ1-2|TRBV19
CASSTPRDRGPGYTF
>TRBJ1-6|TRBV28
CASSSRDRGLRGSPLHF
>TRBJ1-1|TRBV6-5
CASSRSYREGAFF
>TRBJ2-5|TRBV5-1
CASTTGGRETQYF
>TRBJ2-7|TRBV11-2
CASSFLRRSIYEQYF
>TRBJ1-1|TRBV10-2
CASSVDRGTEAFF
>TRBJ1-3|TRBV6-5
CASSQTYPVGNTIYF
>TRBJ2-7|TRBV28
CASRKTSGGINEQYF
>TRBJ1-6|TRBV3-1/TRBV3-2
CASKTYNSPLHF
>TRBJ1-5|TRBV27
CASSRYSNQPQHF
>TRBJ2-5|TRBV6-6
CASSLRQGKETQYF
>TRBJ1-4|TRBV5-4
CASSKRVQGVEKLFF
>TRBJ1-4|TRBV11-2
CASSPAGQGGEKLFF
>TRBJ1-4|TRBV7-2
CASSFDRSNEKLFF
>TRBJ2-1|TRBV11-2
CASSQSQGSNEQFF
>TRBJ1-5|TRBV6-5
CAVWGQGNQPQHF
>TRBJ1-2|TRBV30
CAWSPTGGGGYTF
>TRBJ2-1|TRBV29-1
CSVGSSGVYNEQFF
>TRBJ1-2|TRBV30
CAWSVSGLEGYTF
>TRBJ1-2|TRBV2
CASSEGRSYGYTF
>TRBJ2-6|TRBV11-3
CASSLEALSPGANVLTF
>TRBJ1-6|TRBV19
CASSTGQGSLPLHF